The sequence of this T cell receptor beta chain was determined in a study of somatic mutations in cytotoxic T cells in rheumatoid arthritis. Sequenced by immunoSEQ multiplex PCR; TCRdb stores in-frame clones only, minus some. The table has roughly 13,000 clones, roughly 79% seen once. Turning to this clone: No antigen is known for it.

Per the germline V gene, CDR1 is MNHEY and CDR2 is SVGAGI. CDR3 length equals 15 residues. The V end lost 5 bases, the J end lost 5 bases, and 18 bases lay between the germline ends. Findings and caveats of the study: The study found that the largest CD8+ clone exceeded 20% of CD8+ cells in 8 of 65 patients.

The V call is TRBV6-5, the J call TRBJ1-1; perhaps TRBD1 as D (5 bases). Sequencing was carried out using CD8+ T cells sorted from blood. The TCR comes from an adult with rheumatoid arthritis. This chain's CDR3 is CASSISGREGTEAFF. The CDR3 nucleotides read TGTGCCAGCAGTATCTCGGGCAGGGAGGGAACTGAAGCTTTCTTT.